The clone carrying this TCR beta chain came up once. This sample is part of a study of technical replicates of blood from several donors. This CDR3 contains 16 residues. J was trimmed by 2 bases and V by 0 bases; bases with no gene match: 7. From germline, CDR1 is SGHNT and CDR2 YYREEE (reference sequence). The table came from immunoSEQ multiplex PCR; TCRdb's copy has only in-frame clones and leaves some out. The table shows around 80,000 clones, with roughly nine tenths occurring only once. The sequenced sample consisted of T cells isolated from PBMCs. This rearrangement joins TRBV5-4 to TRBJ1-2; 7 nucleotides line up with TRBD1. The TCR sequence derives from a human donor in good health. CDR3 sequence: CASSLDETGINYGYTF. For the CDR3, the DNA is TGTGCCAGCAGCTTGGATGAGACAGGGATAAACTATGGCTACACCTTC.